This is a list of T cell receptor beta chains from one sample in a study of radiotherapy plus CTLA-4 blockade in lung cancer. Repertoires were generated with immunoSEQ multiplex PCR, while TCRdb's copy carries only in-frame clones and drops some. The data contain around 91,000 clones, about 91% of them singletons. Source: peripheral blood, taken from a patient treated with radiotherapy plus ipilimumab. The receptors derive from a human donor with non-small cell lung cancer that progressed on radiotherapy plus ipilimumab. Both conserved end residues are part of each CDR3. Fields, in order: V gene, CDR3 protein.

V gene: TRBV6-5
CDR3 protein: CASSYSFRQETQYF

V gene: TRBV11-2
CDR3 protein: CASSLEINTEAFF

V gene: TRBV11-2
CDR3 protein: CASSLDPLAYEQYF

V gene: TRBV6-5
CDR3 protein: CASSYTSGQPQHF

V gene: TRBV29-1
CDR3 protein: CSVESLDEQFF

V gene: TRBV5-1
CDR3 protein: CASSRALGLSNEKLFF

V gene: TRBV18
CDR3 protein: CASSPGQGSHEKLFF

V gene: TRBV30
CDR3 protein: CAWSLRDSSSQPQHF

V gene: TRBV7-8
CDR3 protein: CASSTPPTYEQYF

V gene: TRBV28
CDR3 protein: CASTSQAPLRAGDYEQYF

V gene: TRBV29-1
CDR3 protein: CSVEEGVGAFF

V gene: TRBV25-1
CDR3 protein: CASSPQQGDKNIQYF

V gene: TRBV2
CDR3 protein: CASSSGGDQPQHF

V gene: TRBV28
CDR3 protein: CAILPALGGGYTF

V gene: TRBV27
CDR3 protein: CASRSRAPTDTQYF

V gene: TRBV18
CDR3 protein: CASSPLQSGSGETQYF

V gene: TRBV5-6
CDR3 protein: CASSRGANTGELFF

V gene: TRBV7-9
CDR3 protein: CASSLGPDRGSYEQYF

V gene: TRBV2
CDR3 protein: CASSSQGVPGELFF

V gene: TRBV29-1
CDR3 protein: CSVLLAGGPADEQYF

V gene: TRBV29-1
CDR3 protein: CSEMTGMGAKNIQYF

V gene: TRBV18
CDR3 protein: CASSPGQGNADTQYF